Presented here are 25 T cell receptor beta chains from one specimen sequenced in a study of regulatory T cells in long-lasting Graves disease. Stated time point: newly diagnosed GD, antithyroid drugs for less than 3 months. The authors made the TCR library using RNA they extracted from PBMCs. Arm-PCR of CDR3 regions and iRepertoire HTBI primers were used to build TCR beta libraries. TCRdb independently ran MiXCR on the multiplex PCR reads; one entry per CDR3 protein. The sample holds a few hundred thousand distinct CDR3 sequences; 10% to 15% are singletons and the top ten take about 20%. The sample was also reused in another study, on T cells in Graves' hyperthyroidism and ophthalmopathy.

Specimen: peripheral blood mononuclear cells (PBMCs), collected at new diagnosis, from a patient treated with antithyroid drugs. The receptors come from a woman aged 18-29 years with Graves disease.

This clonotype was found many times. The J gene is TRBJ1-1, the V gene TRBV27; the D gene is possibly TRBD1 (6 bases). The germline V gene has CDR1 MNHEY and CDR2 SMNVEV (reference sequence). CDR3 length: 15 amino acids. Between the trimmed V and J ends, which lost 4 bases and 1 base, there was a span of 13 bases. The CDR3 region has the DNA TGTGCCAGCAGTTCTACCCCGGGACAGAACACTGAAGCTTTCTTT. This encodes CASSSTPGQNTEAFF.

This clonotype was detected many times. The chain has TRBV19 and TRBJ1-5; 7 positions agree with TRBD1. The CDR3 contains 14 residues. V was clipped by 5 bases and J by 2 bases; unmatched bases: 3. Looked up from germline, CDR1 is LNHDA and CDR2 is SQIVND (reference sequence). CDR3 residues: CASSVDRGNQPQHF. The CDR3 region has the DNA TGTGCCAGTAGTGTCGACAGGGGCAATCAGCCCCAGCATTTT.

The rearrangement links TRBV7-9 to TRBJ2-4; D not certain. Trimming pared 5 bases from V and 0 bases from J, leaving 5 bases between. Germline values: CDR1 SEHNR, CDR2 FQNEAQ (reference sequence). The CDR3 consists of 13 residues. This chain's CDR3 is CASSQIAKNIQYF. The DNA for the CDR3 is TGTGCCAGCAGCCAGATAGCCAAAAACATTCAGTACTTC.

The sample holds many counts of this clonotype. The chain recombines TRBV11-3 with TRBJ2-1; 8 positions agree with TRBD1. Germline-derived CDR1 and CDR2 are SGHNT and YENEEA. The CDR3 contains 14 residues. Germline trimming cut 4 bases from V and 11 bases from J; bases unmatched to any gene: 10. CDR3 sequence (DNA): TGTGCCAGCAGCTCCCACCGGGACAGGAATCAGCAGTTCTTC. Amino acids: CASSSHRDRNQQFF.

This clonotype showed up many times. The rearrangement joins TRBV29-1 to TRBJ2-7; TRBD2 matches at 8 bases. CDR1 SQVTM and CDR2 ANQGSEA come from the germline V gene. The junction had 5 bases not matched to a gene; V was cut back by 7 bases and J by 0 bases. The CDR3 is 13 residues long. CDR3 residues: CSGGGRLSYEQYF. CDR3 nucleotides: TGCAGCGGAGGCGGGAGGCTCTCCTACGAGCAGTACTTC.

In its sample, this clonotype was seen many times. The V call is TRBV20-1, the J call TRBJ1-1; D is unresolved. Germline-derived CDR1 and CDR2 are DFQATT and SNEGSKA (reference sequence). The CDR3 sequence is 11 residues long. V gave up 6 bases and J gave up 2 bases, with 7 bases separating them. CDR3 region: CSANHNTEAFF. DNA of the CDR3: TGCAGTGCCAACCATAACACTGAAGCTTTCTTT.

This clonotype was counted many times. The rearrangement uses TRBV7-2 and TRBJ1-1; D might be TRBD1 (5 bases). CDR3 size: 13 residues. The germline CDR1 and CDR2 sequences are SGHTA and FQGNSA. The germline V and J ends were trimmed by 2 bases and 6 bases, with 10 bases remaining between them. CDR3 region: CASSLRGPSEAFF. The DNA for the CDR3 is TGTGCCAGCAGCTTAAGGGGTCCCTCTGAAGCTTTCTTT.

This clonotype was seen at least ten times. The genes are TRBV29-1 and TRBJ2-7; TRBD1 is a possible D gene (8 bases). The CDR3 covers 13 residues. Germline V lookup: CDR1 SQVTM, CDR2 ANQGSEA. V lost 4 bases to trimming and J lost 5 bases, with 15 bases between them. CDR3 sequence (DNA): TGCAGCGTTGTTGGACAGGGAGGGAACGAGCAGTACTTC. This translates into CSVVGQGGNEQYF.

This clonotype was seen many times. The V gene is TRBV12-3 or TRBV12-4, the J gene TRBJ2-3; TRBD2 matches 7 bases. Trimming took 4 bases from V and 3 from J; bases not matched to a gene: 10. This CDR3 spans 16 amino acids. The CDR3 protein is CASSSRRDYQTDTQYF. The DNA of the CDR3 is TGTGCCAGCAGTTCACGCCGGGACTACCAAACAGATACGCAGTATTTT.

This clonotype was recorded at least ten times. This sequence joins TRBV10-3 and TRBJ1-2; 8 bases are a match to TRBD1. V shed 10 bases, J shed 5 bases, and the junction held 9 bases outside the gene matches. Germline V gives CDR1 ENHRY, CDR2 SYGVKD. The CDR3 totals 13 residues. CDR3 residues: CATADRGGYGYTF. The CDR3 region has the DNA TGTGCCACCGCTGACAGGGGAGGATATGGCTACACCTTC.

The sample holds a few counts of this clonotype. CDR3 region: CASSYLLGQRFSPLHF. The CDR3 DNA reads as TGTGCCAGCAGTTACCTCCTGGGACAGAGATTTTCACCCCTCCACTTT. V and J are TRBV6-5 and TRBJ1-6, with 7 bases that match TRBD1. V shed 2 bases and J 9 bases; nucleotides not matched to a gene: 10. This CDR3 has 16 amino acids. Germline V CDR1 and CDR2: MNHEY, SVGAGI.

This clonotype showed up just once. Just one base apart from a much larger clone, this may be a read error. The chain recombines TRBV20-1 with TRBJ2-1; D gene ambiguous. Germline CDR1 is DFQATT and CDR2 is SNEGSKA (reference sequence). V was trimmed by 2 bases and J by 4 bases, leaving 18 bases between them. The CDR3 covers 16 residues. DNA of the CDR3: TGCAGTGCTAGACCCCGGTCTTACTCTTCGTACAATGAGCAGTTCTTC. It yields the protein CSARPRSYSSYNEQFF.

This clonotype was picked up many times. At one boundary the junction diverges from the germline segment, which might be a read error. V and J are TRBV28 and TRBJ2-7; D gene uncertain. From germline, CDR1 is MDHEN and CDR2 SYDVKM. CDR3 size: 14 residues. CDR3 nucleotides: TGTGCCTGCAGTCCAATTCGACAAAACTACGAGCAGTACTTC. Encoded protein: CACSPIRQNYEQYF. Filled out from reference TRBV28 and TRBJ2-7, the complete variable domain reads DVKVTQSSRYLVKRTGEKVFLECVQDMDHENMFWYRQDPGLGLRLIYFSYDVKMKEKGDIPEGYSVSREKKERFSLILESASTNQTSMYLCACSPIRQNYEQYFGPGTRLTVT.

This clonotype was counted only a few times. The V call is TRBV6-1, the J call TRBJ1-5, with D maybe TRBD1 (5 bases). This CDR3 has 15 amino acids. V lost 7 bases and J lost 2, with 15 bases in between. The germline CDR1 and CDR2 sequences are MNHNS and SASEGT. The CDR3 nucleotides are TGTGCCAGCACTAGTCGGGGGATTCGCAATCAGCCCCAGCATTTT. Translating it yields CASTSRGIRNQPQHF.

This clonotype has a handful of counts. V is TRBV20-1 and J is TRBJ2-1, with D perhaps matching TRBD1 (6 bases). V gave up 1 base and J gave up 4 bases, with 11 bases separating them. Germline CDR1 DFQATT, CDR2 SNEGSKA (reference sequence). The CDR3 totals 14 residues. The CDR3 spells CSARVTGSYNEQFF. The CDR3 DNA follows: TGCAGTGCTAGAGTTACAGGGAGTTACAATGAGCAGTTCTTC.

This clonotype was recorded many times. The CDR3 reads CSVAGNGDEQFF. CDR3 in DNA: TGCAGCGTCGCAGGGAATGGCGATGAGCAGTTCTTC. The chain recombines TRBV29-1 with TRBJ2-1, with D maybe TRBD1 (5 bases). Germline V gene lookup returns CDR1 SQVTM and CDR2 ANQGSEA. The germline V and J ends were trimmed by 6 bases and 8 bases, with 14 bases remaining between them. CDR3 length: 12 amino acids.

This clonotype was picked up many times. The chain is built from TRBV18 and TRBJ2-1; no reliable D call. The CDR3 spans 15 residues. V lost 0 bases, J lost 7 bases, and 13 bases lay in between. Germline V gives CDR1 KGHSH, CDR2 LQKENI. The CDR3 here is CASSPPNSWQNEQFF. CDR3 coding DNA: TGTGCCAGCTCACCACCGAATTCGTGGCAGAATGAGCAGTTCTTC.

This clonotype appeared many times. The CDR3, as DNA: TGTGCCAGCAGGGGACTCCAGGGAGGCAATCAGCCCCAGCATTTT. This encodes CASRGLQGGNQPQHF. This rearrangement joins TRBV12-3 or TRBV12-4 to TRBJ1-5; possibly TRBD1 for D (5 bases). V lost 6 bases and J 2 bases, leaving 14 bases between the germline ends. The CDR3 length is 15 residues.

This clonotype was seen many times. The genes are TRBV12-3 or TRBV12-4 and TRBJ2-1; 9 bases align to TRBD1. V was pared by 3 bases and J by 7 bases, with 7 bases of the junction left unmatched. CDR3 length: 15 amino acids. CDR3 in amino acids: CASSLGQGAKNEQFF. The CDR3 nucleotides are TGTGCCAGCAGTTTGGGACAGGGCGCGAAAAATGAGCAGTTCTTC.

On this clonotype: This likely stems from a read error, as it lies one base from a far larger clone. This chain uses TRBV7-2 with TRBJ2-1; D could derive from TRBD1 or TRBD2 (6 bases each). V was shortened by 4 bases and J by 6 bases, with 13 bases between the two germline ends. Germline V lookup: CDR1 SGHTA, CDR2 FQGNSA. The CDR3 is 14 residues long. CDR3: CASSSLWGANEQFF. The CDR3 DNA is TGTGCCAGCAGCTCCCTATGGGGGGCCAATGAGCAGTTCTTC.

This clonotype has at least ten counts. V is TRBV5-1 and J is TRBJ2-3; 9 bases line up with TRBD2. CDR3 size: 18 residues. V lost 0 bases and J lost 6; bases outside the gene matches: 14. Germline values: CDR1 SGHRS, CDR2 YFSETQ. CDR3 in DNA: TGCGCCAGCAGCTTGGAGTGGCGGGGGGGCCTCGTCGCGGATACGCAGTATTTT. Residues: CASSLEWRGGLVADTQYF.

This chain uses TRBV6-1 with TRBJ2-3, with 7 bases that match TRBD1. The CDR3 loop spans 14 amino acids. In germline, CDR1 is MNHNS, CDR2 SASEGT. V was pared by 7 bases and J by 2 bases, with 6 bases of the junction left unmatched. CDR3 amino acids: CASIEDRTTDTQYF. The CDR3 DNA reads TGTGCCAGCATTGAGGACAGGACCACAGATACGCAGTATTTT.

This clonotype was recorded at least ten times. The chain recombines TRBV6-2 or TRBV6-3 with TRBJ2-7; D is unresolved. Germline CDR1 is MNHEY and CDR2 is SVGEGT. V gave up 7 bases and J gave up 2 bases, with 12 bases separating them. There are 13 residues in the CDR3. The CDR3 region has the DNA TGTGCCAGCACCCTACGGCCTACCTACGAGCAGTACTTC. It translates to CASTLRPTYEQYF.

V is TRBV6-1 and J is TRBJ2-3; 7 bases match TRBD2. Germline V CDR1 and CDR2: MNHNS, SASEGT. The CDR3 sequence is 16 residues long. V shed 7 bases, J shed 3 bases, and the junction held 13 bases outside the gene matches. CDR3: CASTPLAGASTDTQYF. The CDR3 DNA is TGTGCCAGCACCCCACTTGCGGGAGCGTCGACAGATACGCAGTATTTT.

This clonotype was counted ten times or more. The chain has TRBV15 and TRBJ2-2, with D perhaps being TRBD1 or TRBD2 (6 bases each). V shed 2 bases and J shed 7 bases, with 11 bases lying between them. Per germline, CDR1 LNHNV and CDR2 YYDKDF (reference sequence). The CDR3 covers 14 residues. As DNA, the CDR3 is TGTGCCACCAGCAGATATGGGGGGCACGGGGAGCTGTTTTTT. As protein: CATSRYGGHGELFF.